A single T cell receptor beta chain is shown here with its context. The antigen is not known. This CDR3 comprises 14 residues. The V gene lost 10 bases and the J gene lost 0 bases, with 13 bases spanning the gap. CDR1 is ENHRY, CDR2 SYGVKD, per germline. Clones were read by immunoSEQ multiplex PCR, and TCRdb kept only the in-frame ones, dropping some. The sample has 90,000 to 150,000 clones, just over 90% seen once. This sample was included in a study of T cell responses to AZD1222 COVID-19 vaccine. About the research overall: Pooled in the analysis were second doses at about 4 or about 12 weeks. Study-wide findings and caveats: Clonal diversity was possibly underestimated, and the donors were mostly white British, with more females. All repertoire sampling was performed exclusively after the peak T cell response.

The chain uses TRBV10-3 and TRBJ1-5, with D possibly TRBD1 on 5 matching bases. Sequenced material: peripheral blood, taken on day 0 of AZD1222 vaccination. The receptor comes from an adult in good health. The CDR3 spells CASTFDSSNQPQHF. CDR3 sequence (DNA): TGTGCCAGTACCTTTGACAGTAGCAATCAGCCCCAGCATTTT.